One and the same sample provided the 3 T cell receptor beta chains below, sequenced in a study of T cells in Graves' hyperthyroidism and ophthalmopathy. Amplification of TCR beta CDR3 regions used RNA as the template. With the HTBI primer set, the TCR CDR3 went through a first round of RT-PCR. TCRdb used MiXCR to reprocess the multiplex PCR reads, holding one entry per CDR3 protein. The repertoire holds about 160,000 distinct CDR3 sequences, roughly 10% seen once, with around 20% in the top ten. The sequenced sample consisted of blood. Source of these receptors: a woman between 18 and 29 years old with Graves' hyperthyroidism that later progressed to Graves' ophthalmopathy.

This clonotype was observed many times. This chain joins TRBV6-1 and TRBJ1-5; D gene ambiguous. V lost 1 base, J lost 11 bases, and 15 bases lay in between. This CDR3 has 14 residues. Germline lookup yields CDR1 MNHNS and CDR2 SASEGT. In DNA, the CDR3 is TGTGCCAGCAGTGAAGGGCGGGGAATCGACGCCCAGCATTTT. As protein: CASSEGRGIDAQHF.

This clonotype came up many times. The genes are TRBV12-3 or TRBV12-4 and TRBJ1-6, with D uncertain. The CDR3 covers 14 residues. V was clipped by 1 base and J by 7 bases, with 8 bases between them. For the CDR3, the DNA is TGTGCCAGCAGTTTAGGTCACAGCAATTCACCCCTCCACTTT. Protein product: CASSLGHSNSPLHF.

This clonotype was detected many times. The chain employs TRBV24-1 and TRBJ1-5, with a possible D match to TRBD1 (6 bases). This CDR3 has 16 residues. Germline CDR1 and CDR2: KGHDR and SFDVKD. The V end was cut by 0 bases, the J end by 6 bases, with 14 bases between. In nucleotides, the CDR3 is TGTGCCACCAGTGATTTGAGCCGGGGGCTGGGTCAGCCCCAGCATTTT. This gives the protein CATSDLSRGLGQPQHF.